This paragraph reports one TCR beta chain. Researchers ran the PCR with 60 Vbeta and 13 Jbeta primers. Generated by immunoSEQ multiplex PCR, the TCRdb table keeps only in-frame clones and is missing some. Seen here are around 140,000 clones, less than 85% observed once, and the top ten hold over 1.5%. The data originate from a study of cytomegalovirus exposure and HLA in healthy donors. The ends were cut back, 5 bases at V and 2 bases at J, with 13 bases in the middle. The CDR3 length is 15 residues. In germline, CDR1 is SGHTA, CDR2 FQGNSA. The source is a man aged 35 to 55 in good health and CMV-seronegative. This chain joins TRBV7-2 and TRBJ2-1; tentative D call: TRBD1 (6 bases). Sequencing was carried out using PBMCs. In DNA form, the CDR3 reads TGTGCCAGCAGCCCGAACAGGGACACCTACAATGAGCAGTTCTTC. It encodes CASSPNRDTYNEQFF.